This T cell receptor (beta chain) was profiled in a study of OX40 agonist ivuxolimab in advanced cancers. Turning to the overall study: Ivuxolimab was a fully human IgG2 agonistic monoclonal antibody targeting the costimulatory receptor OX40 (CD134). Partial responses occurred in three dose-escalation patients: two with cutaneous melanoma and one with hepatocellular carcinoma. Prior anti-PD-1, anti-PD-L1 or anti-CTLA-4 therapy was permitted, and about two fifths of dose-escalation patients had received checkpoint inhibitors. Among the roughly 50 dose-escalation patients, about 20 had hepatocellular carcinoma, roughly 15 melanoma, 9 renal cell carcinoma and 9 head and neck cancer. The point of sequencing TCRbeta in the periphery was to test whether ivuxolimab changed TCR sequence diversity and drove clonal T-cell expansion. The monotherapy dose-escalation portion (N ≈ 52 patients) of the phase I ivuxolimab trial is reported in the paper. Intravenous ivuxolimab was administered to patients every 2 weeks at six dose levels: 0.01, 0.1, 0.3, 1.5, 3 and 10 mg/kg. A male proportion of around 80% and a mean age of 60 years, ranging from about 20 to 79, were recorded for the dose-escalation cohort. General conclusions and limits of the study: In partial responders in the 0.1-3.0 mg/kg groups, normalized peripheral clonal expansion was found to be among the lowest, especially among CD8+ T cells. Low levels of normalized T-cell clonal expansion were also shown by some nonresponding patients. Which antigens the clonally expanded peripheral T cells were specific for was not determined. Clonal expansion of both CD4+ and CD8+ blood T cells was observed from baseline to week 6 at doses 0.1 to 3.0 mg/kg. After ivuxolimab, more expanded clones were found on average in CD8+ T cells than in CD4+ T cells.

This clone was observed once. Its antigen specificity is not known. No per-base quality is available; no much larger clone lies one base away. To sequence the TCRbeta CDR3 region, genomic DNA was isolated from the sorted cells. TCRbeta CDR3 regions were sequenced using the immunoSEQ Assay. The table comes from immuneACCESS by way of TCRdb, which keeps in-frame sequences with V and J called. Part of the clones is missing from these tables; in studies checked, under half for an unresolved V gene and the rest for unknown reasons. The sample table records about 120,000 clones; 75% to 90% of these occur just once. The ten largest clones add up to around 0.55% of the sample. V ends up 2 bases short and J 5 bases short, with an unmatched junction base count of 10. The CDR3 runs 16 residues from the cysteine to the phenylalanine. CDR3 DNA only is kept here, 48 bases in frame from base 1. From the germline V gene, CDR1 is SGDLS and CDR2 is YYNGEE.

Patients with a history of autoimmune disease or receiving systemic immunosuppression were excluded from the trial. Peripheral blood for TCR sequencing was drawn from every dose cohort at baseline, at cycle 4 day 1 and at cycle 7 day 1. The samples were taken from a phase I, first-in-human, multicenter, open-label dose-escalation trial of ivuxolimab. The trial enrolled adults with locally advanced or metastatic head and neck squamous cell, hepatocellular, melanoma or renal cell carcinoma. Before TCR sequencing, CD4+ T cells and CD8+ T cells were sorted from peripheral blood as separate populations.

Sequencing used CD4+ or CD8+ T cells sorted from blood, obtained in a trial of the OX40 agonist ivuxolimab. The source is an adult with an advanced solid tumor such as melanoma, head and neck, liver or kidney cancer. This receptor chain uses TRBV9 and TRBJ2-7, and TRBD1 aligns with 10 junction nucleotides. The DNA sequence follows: TGTGCCAGCAGCGTGTTTGGGACAGGGGCATCCAACGAGCAGTACTTC. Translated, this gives CASSVFGTGASNEQYF.